This paragraph reports one T cell receptor beta chain. Its recognized antigen is unknown. One base away there is no much larger clone; base qualities are not given. This entry belongs to a study of blood T cells in healthy people across ages (dated by TCRdb to about 2015). With regard to the full study: In model experiments, roughly one uniquely barcoded TCR beta cDNA molecule per two T cells was captured by template switching. The study analyzed two additional independent replicas of 1 million unique cDNA reads from the same blood draw for two donors, one aged 18 to 29 and one aged 80 or older. To track age-related changes in TCR beta repertoire diversity, the study relied on deep sequencing normalized with unique cDNA molecular identifiers. The donors were divided into four age groups: young (average about 16 years), middle-aged (around 41), aged (about 62) and long-lived (roughly 88). To avoid experimental bias, donors of different ages were distributed randomly across sequencing lanes.

The research as a whole found: Because profiling used bulk unsorted PBMCs, naive and antigen-experienced compartments could not be compared conclusively. Because donor CMV infection status was unknown, age-related changes in expanded clonotypes were potentially confounded. Observed TCR beta diversity correlated strongly with the percentage of naive T cells measured by flow cytometry. Total diversity estimates from one million sequenced T cells were considered lower bounds and underestimates. Compared with the aged group, the long-lived group had more naive CD4+ T cells, fewer expanded clones and increased TCR diversity, a pattern suggesting age selection. Observed TCR beta diversity per million T cells fell roughly linearly with age, and a significant reduction was already apparent by age about 36.

Ends trimmed: V by 5 bases, J by 3 bases; bases unmatched to a gene: 4. From its cysteine to its phenylalanine, the CDR3 spans 13 amino acids. Just CDR3 DNA is preserved here, 39 bases in frame from base 1. The germline V gene (reference sequence) gives CDR1 as DFQATT and CDR2 as SNEGSKA. The approximately 41 donors, aged roughly 6 to 95 years, were systemically healthy Caucasian individuals from Russia. Each donor gave 8 to 10 milliliters of peripheral blood, collected into EDTA-treated Vacutainer tubes. Ficoll-Paque density-gradient centrifugation was used to isolate PBMCs, with at least 6.5 million per sample. Trizol reagent was used to extract total RNA from the PBMCs, yielding at least 6 micrograms per sample. Naive CD45RAhigh/CD27high T cell percentages were measured by flow cytometry on a PBMC aliquot from every donor. The library relied on 5' RACE. Instrument used: Illumina HiSeq 2500. A second PCR of roughly 7 to 11 cycles was performed with a sample-barcoded 5' primer and a J-beta primer mix. A unique molecular identifier was introduced onto each TCR beta cDNA molecule by a template-switch 5' adaptor carrying 12 random nucleotides. Each sample yielded at least 3 million CDR3-containing paired-end reads. The Mint cDNA synthesis kit, primed by a TRBC-specific oligonucleotide, was used to synthesize first-strand cDNA from all RNA. After uracil-DNA glycosylase treatment, a first 18-cycle PCR used universal primers M1SS and BC2_uni_R on all cDNA. Regarding the original processing steps: Each sample was normalized by randomly selecting 1 million high-quality reads, each carrying a distinct molecular identifier. Instead of being binned into consensus sequences, reads with shared molecular identifiers were discarded. CDR3 identification, clonotype clustering and error correction used MiTCR with a Q25 quality threshold and the strictest error-elimination algorithm. Lower-bound total TCR beta diversity was estimated with a nonparametric unseen species model using Euler transformation. The public reads were reanalyzed by TCRdb: fastp trimming at Q25, MiXCR alignment, in-frame beta chains only. Each entry merges the rows of one CDR3 protein and shows their most common DNA and genes. These V and J calls derive from TCRdb rather than the authors' analysis. This sample comprises some 1.5 million distinct CDR3 sequences, 25% to 30% of them detected only once. Around 7.7% of the sample is held by the ten biggest clonotypes.

The origin of this receptor is a woman aged 25 to 45 in good health. The chain is made from TRBV20-1 and TRBJ2-1; 7 bases in the junction line up with TRBD2. The sample comprised blood. In nucleotides, the sequence is TGCAGTGCTCGGACTAGTAACTACAATGAGCAGTTCTTC. This encodes CSARTSNYNEQFF.